The present T cell receptor (beta chain) was sequenced within a study of blood T cells in healthy people across ages. Study as a whole: Through template switching, about one barcoded beta molecule was captured per two T cells, as measured in model experiments.

A second roughly 6 to 12 cycle PCR used barcoded and J-beta primers. TCRdb recomputed calls from the 5' RACE reads with MiXCR, one row per CDR3 protein. The data show 1.4 million to 1.5 million distinct CDR3 sequences, approximately 42% seen once. Findings of the study overall: Because donor CMV status was unknown, expanded clonotype changes were possibly confounded.

Donors gave roughly 10 milliliters of peripheral blood apiece. Total RNA extraction produced at least 5 micrograms (per sample) for the study. Notes on this clonotype: Its antigen is currently unknown.

This clonotype was sampled from a woman aged 18-30 years in good health. Specimen: blood.

In DNA form, the CDR3 reads TGTGCCAGCAGCCCAGGGAATGGCTACACCTTC. Translated, it gives CASSPGNGYTF. This chain joins TRBV28 and TRBJ1-2, with D possibly matching TRBD1 (5 bases). The V gene's germline CDR1 is MDHEN and CDR2 SYDVKM. CDR3 length: 11 residues. Trimming took off 6 bases at V and 6 bases at J, with 8 bases between the two ends.